This is a list of T cell receptor beta chains from one sample in a study of beta chain features in type 1 diabetes. The repertoire was sequenced with immunoSEQ multiplex PCR; TCRdb's copy has only in-frame clones and lacks some. Here the sample spans around 70,000 clones, approximately 50% being singletons. Sequencing input: central memory CD4+ T cells from blood. The origin of the receptors is a man aged 30 to 39 with type 1 diabetes. Both conserved end residues are part of each CDR3. D genes are given only for firm matches. The size field is filled for only some rows; it gives once, few, many or a size class.

clone size	V gene	D gene	J gene	CDR3 DNA	CDR3 protein
few	TRBV4-1	-	TRBJ2-1	TGCGCCAGCAGCCCACGAAGGGGGACACCCTACAATGAGCAGTTCTTC	CASSPRRGTPYNEQFF
-	TRBV10-3	TRBD2	TRBJ2-3	TGTGCCATCAGTGGAGGGACTAGCGGGACAGGGGATACGCAGTATTTT	CAISGGTSGTGDTQYF
-	TRBV4-1	-	TRBJ1-5	TGCGCCAGCAGCCAAGATTACCCTAGAAATCAGCCCCAGCATTTT	CASSQDYPRNQPQHF
-	TRBV6-1	-	TRBJ1-1	TGTGCCAGCAGTGAAGGCGGGGTAGGTTTCTTT	CASSEGGVGFF
few	TRBV5-1	-	TRBJ2-2	TGCGCCAGCTGTGCAGGGCCCAACACCGGGGAGCTGTTTTTT	CASCAGPNTGELFF
-	TRBV28	-	TRBJ2-4	TGTGCCAGCAGTTTAGGAATGGCGGGGACCACAGGCAAAAACATTCAGTACTTC	CASSLGMAGTTGKNIQYF
-	TRBV21-1	-	TRBJ2-4	TGTGCCAGCAGCCCCCAGAAGACAGGGGGGGAAGCCAAAAACATTCAGTACTTC	CASSPQKTGGEAKNIQYF
few	TRBV18	TRBD1	TRBJ2-5	TGTGCCAGCTCACCACCGGACAGGCAAGAGACCCAGTACTTC	CASSPPDRQETQYF
few	TRBV18	-	TRBJ1-2	TGTGCCAGCTCACCATCCCGGACAGTTGACTATGGCTACACCTTC	CASSPSRTVDYGYTF
few	TRBV7-9	TRBD1	TRBJ2-7	TGTGCCAGCAGCTTGGGCGCGGGGACAGGCCGCGAGCAGTACTTC	CASSLGAGTGREQYF
few	TRBV7-6	-	TRBJ2-3	TGTGCCAGCAGCCCCAAAGCCCTACCCCTCGGGGTCCCGGGAGATACGCAGTATTTT	CASSPKALPLGVPGDTQYF
-	TRBV7-9	TRBD2	TRBJ2-5	TGTGCCAGCAGCTTAGGGACTAGAGGGGAGACCCAGTACTTC	CASSLGTRGETQYF